The 31 T cell receptor beta chains given below trace back to one sample, sequenced in a study of beta chain features in type 1 diabetes. Since all of the isolated RNA was reverse transcribed, expressed TCRB transcripts were what got sequenced. Assay used: immunoSEQ multiplex PCR; TCRdb lists only in-frame clones, some missing. The sample yields over 120,000 clones, around a tenth seen once. What was sequenced was central memory CD4+ T cells from blood. All receptors derive from a man aged 18 to 30 in good health.

This clone was found a few times. This rearrangement joins TRBV7-3 to TRBJ2-1; 7 positions match TRBD2. V shed 4 bases, J shed 3 bases, and the junction held 12 bases outside the gene matches. The CDR3 sequence is 17 residues long. Germline values: CDR1 SGHTA, CDR2 FQGTGA. DNA for the CDR3: TGTGCCAGCAGCTCACCTGGAAGCGGGGAATTCTACAATGAGCAGTTCTTC. It encodes CASSSPGSGEFYNEQFF.

This clone was seen ten or more times. The rearrangement uses TRBV20-1 and TRBJ2-5; no firm D call. Germline V gene sequence: CDR1 DFQATT, CDR2 SNEGSKA (reference sequence). Trimming removed 5 bases at V and 0 bases at J, with 4 bases between. The CDR3 consists of 11 residues. The CDR3 region has the DNA TGCAGTGCTGAGTACCAAGAGACCCAGTACTTC. Its protein is CSAEYQETQYF.

V usage is TRBV30 and J usage is TRBJ2-3; TRBD2 matches at 10 bases. Germline-derived CDR1 and CDR2 are GTSNPN and SVGIG (reference sequence). The CDR3 loop spans 16 amino acids. Trimming took 3 bases from V and 0 from J; bases not matched to a gene: 6. CDR3 region: CAWRYSGRSSTDTQYF. As DNA, the CDR3 is TGTGCCTGGAGGTATAGCGGGAGGTCTAGCACAGATACGCAGTATTTT. Combining the CDR3 with reference TRBV30 and TRBJ2-3 gives the whole variable domain SQTIHQWPATLVQPVGSPLSLECTVEGTSNPNLYWYRQAAGRGLQLLFYSVGIGQISSEVPQNLSASRPQDRQFILSSKKLLLSDSGFYLCAWRYSGRSSTDTQYFGPGTRLTVL.

This clone was counted between two and nine times. The chain combines TRBV12-5 with TRBJ1-2; D is ambiguous. This CDR3 spans 14 amino acids. CDR1 and CDR2 from the germline V gene are LGHNT and FRNRAP. Trimming took off 1 base at V and 4 bases at J, with 10 bases between the two ends. CDR3 in DNA: TGTGCTAGTGGTTTGGGCGACACCTCCTATGGCTACACCTTC. Translating it yields CASGLGDTSYGYTF.

This clone has ten or more counts. The DNA of the CDR3 is TGTGCCAGCAGAGAATCCAGGGCGACAACTGAAGCTTTCTTT. Its translation: CASRESRATTEAFF. This rearrangement joins TRBV6-5 to TRBJ1-1, with D tentatively TRBD1 (5 bases). This CDR3 spans 14 amino acids. Trimming took off 6 bases at V and 5 bases at J, with 16 bases between the two ends. Germline V CDR1 and CDR2: MNHEY, SVGAGI.

This clone was detected a few times. V is TRBV5-1 and J is TRBJ2-3; TRBD2 might be the D (6 bases). The ends were cut back, 4 bases at V and 4 bases at J, with 13 bases in the middle. CDR1 is SGHRS, CDR2 YFSETQ, per germline. CDR3 length equals 14 residues. The CDR3 DNA follows: TGCGCCAGCAGCCGAGGCGGGGACTCAGATACGCAGTATTTT. It is translated as CASSRGGDSDTQYF.

The rearrangement uses TRBV6-6 and TRBJ2-7; 7 bases agree with TRBD1. CDR3 length equals 14 residues. V lost 2 bases to trimming and J lost 2 bases; unmatched junction nucleotides: 3. The V gene's germline CDR1 is MNHNY and CDR2 SVGAGI (reference sequence). The DNA for the CDR3 is TGTGCCAGCAGTTACCCCGGGACAGCCTACGAGCAGTACTTC. This sequence encodes CASSYPGTAYEQYF.

This clone has more than one count but fewer than ten. Its ends do not fully match the called genes, so a read error is possible. The chain joins TRBV7-3 to TRBJ2-3, with 12 bases fitting TRBD2. Germline V lookup: CDR1 SGHTA, CDR2 FQGTGA. The CDR3 covers 16 residues. The CDR3 spells CASSLTTSGGGDTQYF. The CDR3 DNA is TGTGCCAGCAGCCTAACGACTAGCGGGGGAGGGGATACGCAGTATTTT.

This clone turned up a few times. V usage is TRBV27 and J usage is TRBJ2-3; 7 nucleotides align to TRBD1. The germline gives CDR1 MNHEY, CDR2 SMNVEV (reference sequence). Trimming removed 6 bases from V and 2 bases from J; junction bases left unmatched: 11. CDR3 length equals 16 residues. Written as DNA, the CDR3 is TGTGCCAGCAGGATAACTTACAGGGGTCCCACAGATACGCAGTATTTT. This encodes CASRITYRGPTDTQYF.

This clone was found a few times. This chain uses TRBV5-1 with TRBJ2-2, with TRBD1 as a possible D gene (5 bases). Germline values: CDR1 SGHRS, CDR2 YFSETQ. There are 14 residues in the CDR3. Trimming shortened V by 2 bases and J by 1 base, and 6 bases separated the two germline ends. In nucleotides, the CDR3 is TGCGCCAGCAGCTTCGACAGGAACACCGGGGAGCTGTTTTTT. This encodes CASSFDRNTGELFF.

This clone was seen more than once but under ten times. The chain links TRBV30 to TRBJ2-2, with 7 bases fitting TRBD2. This CDR3 comprises 13 residues. After removal of 2 bases from V and 4 bases from J, the junction contained 1 base not matched to a gene. The germline gives CDR1 GTSNPN, CDR2 SVGIG (reference sequence). The CDR3 sequence: CAWSRTSTGELFF. The CDR3 nucleotides are TGTGCCTGGAGTAGGACTAGCACCGGGGAGCTGTTTTTT. Looking up the rest from reference TRBV30 and TRBJ2-2 gives the full variable domain: SQTIHQWPATLVQPVGSPLSLECTVEGTSNPNLYWYRQAAGRGLQLLFYSVGIGQISSEVPQNLSASRPQDRQFILSSKKLLLSDSGFYLCAWSRTSTGELFFGEGSRLTVL.

This clone came up a few times. The V gene is TRBV28, the J gene TRBJ1-6; D not resolved. The CDR3 spans 14 residues. CDR1 and CDR2 from the germline V gene are MDHEN and SYDVKM. V lost 5 bases and J lost 6, with 11 bases in between. In DNA, the CDR3 is TGTGCCAGCAGTAGGACCGGAGGTAATTCACCCCTCCACTTT. Translated: CASSRTGGNSPLHF.

In its sample, this clone was seen a few times. The chain uses TRBV5-6 and TRBJ1-1; D uncertain. The germline V gene encodes CDR1 SGHDT and CDR2 YYEEEE. The CDR3 covers 15 residues. Trimming removed 4 bases from V and 5 bases from J, with 18 bases in between. The CDR3 is CASSPLGRVHTEAFF. Written as DNA, the CDR3 is TGTGCCAGCAGCCCTCTCGGGAGGGTTCATACTGAAGCTTTCTTT.

The chain recombines TRBV6-5 with TRBJ2-7; TRBD2 matches 15 bases. Germline lookup yields CDR1 MNHEY and CDR2 SVGAGI. Unmatched junction bases numbered 5, after V lost 4 bases and J lost 10 bases. The CDR3 loop spans 14 amino acids. The CDR3 DNA is TGTGCCAGCAGTTCCGGGACTAGCGGGGGGAGACAGTACTTC. Translating it yields CASSSGTSGGRQYF.

This clone was counted only a few times. The gene calls are TRBV19 and TRBJ2-7; 8 bases are shared with TRBD1. The CDR3 spans 16 residues. Per the germline V gene, CDR1 is LNHDA and CDR2 is SQIVND (reference sequence). V was pared by 3 bases and J by 1 base, with 8 bases of the junction left unmatched. CDR3 protein: CASSIPRQGFSYEQYF. DNA of the CDR3: TGTGCCAGTAGTATTCCCCGACAGGGGTTTTCCTACGAGCAGTACTTC.

This clone was counted only a few times. J is TRBJ2-5 and V is TRBV30; TRBD1 agrees at 7 bases. CDR1 and CDR2 (germline): GTSNPN, SVGIG (reference sequence). V lost 4 bases to trimming and J lost 1 base; unmatched junction nucleotides: 9. This CDR3 spans 15 amino acids. CDR3 region: CAWTTGSTAQETQYF. The CDR3 DNA follows: TGTGCCTGGACGACAGGGTCCACCGCCCAAGAGACCCAGTACTTC.

V and J are TRBV18 and TRBJ2-3, with 10 positions matching TRBD1. The V gene's germline CDR1 is KGHSH and CDR2 LQKENI. CDR3 length: 15 residues. V lost 4 bases and J lost 0; bases outside the gene matches: 1. This CDR3 is CASSRQGASTDTQYF. The CDR3 DNA follows: TGTGCCAGCTCACGACAGGGGGCCAGCACAGATACGCAGTATTTT.

This clone occurred a few times. V gene TRBV2 combines with J gene TRBJ1-3; 7 positions agree with TRBD1. Looked up from germline, CDR1 is SNHLY and CDR2 is FYNNEI. CDR3 length: 17 residues. J lost 4 bases, V lost 3 bases, and 12 bases had no gene match. The CDR3 sequence: CASSDGSLRQGGNTIYF. The CDR3 region has the DNA TGTGCCAGCAGTGATGGTTCCTTAAGACAGGGAGGAAACACCATATATTTT.

The V call is TRBV19, the J call TRBJ2-7; no definite D call. The germline gives CDR1 LNHDA, CDR2 SQIVND (reference sequence). This CDR3 has 13 amino acids. V was shortened by 3 bases and J by 4 bases, with 10 bases between the two germline ends. The CDR3 sequence: CASSITTLYEQYF. The CDR3 DNA sequence: TGTGCCAGTAGTATTACTACGCTTTACGAGCAGTACTTC.

This rearrangement joins TRBV30 to TRBJ2-3; 8 nucleotides agree with TRBD2. CDR3 length: 15 residues. Germline CDR1 and CDR2: GTSNPN and SVGIG (reference sequence). Trimming at V came to 1 base and at J to 0 bases, leaving 3 bases not matched to a gene. CDR3 coding DNA: TGTGCCTGGAGTGCGGGGGGGCCGAGCACAGATACGCAGTATTTT. Its protein product is CAWSAGGPSTDTQYF.

As DNA, the CDR3 is TGTGCCAGCAGCTTAGTGTCAGGGCCTTATGGCTACACCTTC. Protein sequence: CASSLVSGPYGYTF. V is TRBV7-9 and J is TRBJ1-2; a possible D gene is TRBD1 (5 bases). V was pared by 1 base and J by 5 bases, with 11 bases between. This CDR3 spans 14 amino acids. The V gene's germline CDR1 is SEHNR and CDR2 FQNEAQ (reference sequence).

The chain joins TRBV5-6 to TRBJ2-7; TRBD1 matches 7 bases. The CDR3 is made up of 14 amino acids. The V and J ends lost 3 bases and 9 bases, in that order; junction bases with no gene match: 12. Germline loops: CDR1 SGHDT, CDR2 YYEEEE. CDR3 amino acids: CASSYRTGPRGQYF. For the CDR3, the DNA is TGTGCCAGCAGCTACCGGACAGGCCCGAGGGGGCAGTACTTC. The complete variable domain, with remaining parts taken from reference TRBV5-6 and TRBJ2-7, reads DAGVTQSPTHLIKTRGQQVTLRCSPKSGHDTVSWYQQALGQGPQFIFQYYEEEERQRGNFPDRFSGHQFPNYSSELNVNALLLGDSALYLCASSYRTGPRGQYFGPGTRLTVT.

A few counts support this clone. This chain connects TRBV18 to TRBJ2-4; D may be TRBD2 (6 bases). Between the trimmed V and J ends, which lost 5 bases and 5 bases, there was a span of 10 bases. Germline V gives CDR1 KGHSH, CDR2 LQKENI. The CDR3 has 13 amino acids. CDR3 sequence reads: CASSSGLENIQYF. The CDR3 region has the DNA TGTGCCAGCTCATCGGGACTGGAAAACATTCAGTACTTC.

This clone was observed at least ten times. This chain joins TRBV27 and TRBJ1-2, with a possible D match to TRBD1 (5 bases). Between the trimmed V and J ends, which lost 6 bases and 2 bases, there was a span of 7 bases. The CDR3 spans 12 residues. Germline lookup yields CDR1 MNHEY and CDR2 SMNVEV (reference sequence). The CDR3, as DNA: TGTGCCAGCAGAGACAGAAACTATGGCTACACCTTC. It codes for CASRDRNYGYTF.

In this sample, this clone turned up a few times. The V gene is TRBV7-2, the J gene TRBJ2-5; 8 bases match TRBD1. Looked up from germline, CDR1 is SGHTA and CDR2 is FQGNSA. This CDR3 has 13 amino acids. Trimming removed 5 bases from V and 10 bases from J; junction bases left unmatched: 9. For the CDR3, the DNA is TGTGCCAGCAGCCCAGGACAGGGTAACGTCCAGTACTTC. This sequence encodes CASSPGQGNVQYF. Full variable domain (remainder filled in from reference TRBV7-2 and TRBJ2-5): GAGVSQSPSNKVTEKGKDVELRCDPISGHTALYWYRQSLGQGLEFLIYFQGNSAPDKSGLPSDRFSAERTGGSVSTLTIQRTQQEDSAVYLCASSPGQGNVQYFGPGTRLLVL.

This chain joins TRBV11-2 and TRBJ2-3, with 14 bases lining up with TRBD2. Germline trimming cut 5 bases from V and 6 bases from J; bases unmatched to any gene: 10. Germline CDR1 reads SGHAT; CDR2 reads FQNNGV. The CDR3 consists of 17 residues. The CDR3 reads CASSPRLAGGPTDTQYF. The CDR3 DNA follows: TGTGCCAGCAGCCCACGACTAGCGGGGGGGCCAACGGATACGCAGTATTTT.

The sample holds a few counts of this clone. The genes are TRBV2 and TRBJ1-4; D not resolved. The CDR3 totals 12 residues. The V and J ends lost 9 bases and 6 bases respectively, with 11 bases between them. Germline loops: CDR1 SNHLY, CDR2 FYNNEI. CDR3 in DNA: TGTGCCAGTTGCAGTAGCGATGAAAAACTGTTTTTT. As protein: CASCSSDEKLFF.

In its sample, this clone was seen a few times. The chain recombines TRBV1 with TRBJ2-1; the table's D call TRBD2 went unverified against the DNA. TRBV1 is listed as a pseudogene. The CDR3 is 15 amino acids. In DNA, the CDR3 is TGCACCAGCCTCCGTGGGGGGGGGCCCGGGAATGAGCAGTTCTTC. Protein sequence: CTSLRGGGPGNEQFF.

The genes are TRBV7-9 and TRBJ2-2; D possibly corresponds to TRBD1 (6 bases). V shed 11 bases and J shed 0 bases, with 13 bases lying between them. Per the germline V gene, CDR1 is SEHNR and CDR2 is FQNEAQ (reference sequence). CDR3 length equals 14 residues. CDR3 sequence: CAGRGGANTGELFF. As DNA, the CDR3 is TGTGCCGGGCGAGGGGGAGCGAACACCGGGGAGCTGTTTTTT.

The V call is TRBV10-3, the J call TRBJ2-5; 8 bases line up with TRBD2. The J segment lost 5 bases and the V segment lost 5 bases, leaving 1 base of the junction unmatched. Germline V gene sequence: CDR1 ENHRY, CDR2 SYGVKD. The CDR3 loop spans 12 amino acids. CDR3 residues: CAISRGGETQYF. The DNA of the CDR3 is TGTGCCATCAGTCGGGGGGGGGAGACCCAGTACTTC.

The V call is TRBV14, the J call TRBJ2-1; 7 nucleotides agree with TRBD2. CDR1 and CDR2 (germline): SGHDN, FVKESK. The CDR3 loop spans 15 amino acids. V shed 10 bases, J shed 8 bases, and the junction held 17 bases outside the gene matches. CDR3 coding DNA: TGTGCCACTGGGAGGGGACGCCCGAGGGAGGATGAGCAGTTCTTC. It translates to CATGRGRPREDEQFF.